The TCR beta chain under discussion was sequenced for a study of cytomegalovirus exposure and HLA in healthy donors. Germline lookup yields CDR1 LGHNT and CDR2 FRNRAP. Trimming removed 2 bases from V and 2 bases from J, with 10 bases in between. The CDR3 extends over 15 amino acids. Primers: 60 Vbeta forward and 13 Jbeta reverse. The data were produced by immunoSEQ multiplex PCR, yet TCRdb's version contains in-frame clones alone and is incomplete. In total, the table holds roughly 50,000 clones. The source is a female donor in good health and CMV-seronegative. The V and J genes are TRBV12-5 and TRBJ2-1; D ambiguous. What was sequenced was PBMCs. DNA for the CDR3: TGTGCTAGTGGTTTGTGGGCAGTCACCTACAATGAGCAGTTCTTC. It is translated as CASGLWAVTYNEQFF.